The next 17 T cell receptor beta chains were all read from a single sample in a study of T-cell memory formation after mild COVID-19. TCRdb recomputed calls from the 5' RACE reads with MiXCR, one row per CDR3 protein. The sample includes 150,000 to 200,000 distinct CDR3 sequences, about a fifth of them seen just once. Sample: PBMCs or a T cell subset sorted from them (not recorded which). The origin of the receptors is an adult woman who had mild COVID-19 (a few samples of this study predate the infection). Cell type and time point are not known.

This clonotype appeared once. The CDR3 DNA sequence: TGTGCCTGGAGTGATGGCAGGTCCAGCGAGCAGTACTTC. This sequence encodes CAWSDGRSSEQYF. The genes are TRBV30 and TRBJ2-7; the D is unclear. Trimming pared 1 base from V and 6 bases from J, leaving 13 bases between. The length of the CDR3 is 13 residues. From germline, CDR1 is GTSNPN and CDR2 SVGIG (reference sequence).

The chain carries TRBV12-3 or TRBV12-4 and TRBJ1-1, with D possibly matching TRBD1 (5 bases). V was cut by 5 bases and J by 11 bases, with 18 bases left in between. The CDR3 is 13 amino acids. In DNA form, the CDR3 reads TGTGCCAGCAGTCCCCCGGGGGGGAGGGTCGCTTTCTTT. It yields the protein CASSPPGGRVAFF.

This chain joins TRBV6-2 or TRBV6-3 and TRBJ2-5; possible D gene TRBD2, 5 bases. The CDR3 contains 13 residues. Trimming removed 2 bases at V and 3 bases at J, with 7 bases between. Per the germline V gene, CDR1 is MNHEY and CDR2 is SVGEGT. The CDR3 spells CASSYHGEETQYF. In DNA, the CDR3 is TGTGCCAGCAGTTACCACGGGGAAGAGACCCAGTACTTC.

The rearrangement uses TRBV7-9 and TRBJ2-1; TRBD2 matches 7 bases. The V gene end was trimmed by 6 bases and the J gene end by 7 bases; junction bases not matched to a gene: 12. This CDR3 region has 15 residues. Germline V CDR1 and CDR2: SEHNR, FQNEAQ (reference sequence). For the CDR3, the DNA is TGTGCCAGCAGTCATAAAGCGGGATCCTGGAATGAGCAGTTCTTC. Translated: CASSHKAGSWNEQFF.

The chain recombines TRBV20-1 with TRBJ1-1; D not certain. Germline lookup yields CDR1 DFQATT and CDR2 SNEGSKA (reference sequence). The CDR3 has 10 residues. Trimming removed 8 bases at V and 1 base at J, with 5 bases between. The DNA for the CDR3 is TGCAGTCCCAGGAACACTGAAGCTTTCTTT. Amino acids: CSPRNTEAFF.

This clonotype occurred a few times. This rearrangement joins TRBV5-1 to TRBJ2-3, with no clear D. Germline CDR1 reads SGHRS; CDR2 reads YFSETQ. There are 14 residues in the CDR3. The V end lost 4 bases, the J end lost 0 bases, and 9 bases lay between the germline ends. The CDR3 bases are TGCGCCAGCAGCCGAGATACTAGCACAGATACGCAGTATTTT. Encoded protein: CASSRDTSTDTQYF. Together with reference TRBV5-1 and TRBJ2-3, the CDR3 gives the full variable domain: KAGVTQTPRYLIKTRGQQVTLSCSPISGHRSVSWYQQTPGQGLQFLFEYFSETQRNKGNFPGRFSGRQFSNSRSEMNVSTLELGDSALYLCASSRDTSTDTQYFGPGTRLTVL.

This clonotype was seen more than once but under ten times. The chain is built from TRBV12-3 or TRBV12-4 and TRBJ2-5; no firm D call. The germline V and J ends were trimmed by 2 bases and 2 bases, with 9 bases remaining between them. The CDR3 is made up of 14 amino acids. The CDR3 DNA sequence: TGTGCCAGCAGTTTAAATCAAAGGCAAGAGACCCAGTACTTC. It yields the protein CASSLNQRQETQYF.

There are a few counts of this clonotype. The chain combines TRBV13 with TRBJ1-5, with D possibly TRBD1 on 6 matching bases. The CDR3 covers 14 residues. The V and J ends lost 0 bases and 6 bases respectively, with 9 bases between them. Germline V gives CDR1 PRHDT, CDR2 FYEKMQ (reference sequence). CDR3 residues: CASSLGLGGQPQHF. CDR3 DNA sequence: TGTGCCAGCAGCTTAGGCTTAGGGGGTCAGCCCCAGCATTTT.

This clonotype was seen only a few times. V usage is TRBV6-5 and J usage is TRBJ1-1; no definite D call. Per germline, CDR1 MNHEY and CDR2 SVGAGI. The CDR3 consists of 14 residues. V was clipped by 9 bases and J by 3 bases, with 17 bases between them. CDR3 bases: TGTGCCAGTATGGCGAATCGTGGAGACACTGAAGCTTTCTTT. It translates to CASMANRGDTEAFF.

This clonotype was seen a handful of times. V usage is TRBV25-1 and J usage is TRBJ2-7; D unclear. V gave up 3 bases and J gave up 3 bases, with 15 bases separating them. The CDR3 covers 15 residues. Germline-derived CDR1 and CDR2 are MGHDK and SYGVNS. The CDR3 DNA is TGTGCCAGCAGTGATTTCAGCGAGAACGGCTACGAGCAGTACTTC. Its protein is CASSDFSENGYEQYF.

This clonotype was seen only a few times. The V and J genes are TRBV6-5 and TRBJ2-1; 12 nucleotides match TRBD2. Germline loops: CDR1 MNHEY, CDR2 SVGAGI. This CDR3 contains 15 residues. Losses at the gene ends were 5 bases for V and 7 bases for J; bases not matched to a gene: 6. Here the CDR3 reads CASSETSGSRNEQFF. The CDR3 DNA follows: TGTGCCAGCAGTGAGACTAGCGGGAGTCGTAATGAGCAGTTCTTC.

The gene calls are TRBV7-9 and TRBJ2-1; 15 bases map to TRBD2. From germline, CDR1 is SEHNR and CDR2 FQNEAQ (reference sequence). The CDR3 totals 16 residues. V trimming: 5 bases; J trimming: 8 bases; junction bases outside the gene matches: 7. The CDR3 reads CASSTGLAGGLDEQFF. The CDR3 DNA reads as TGTGCCAGCAGCACGGGACTAGCGGGAGGTCTGGATGAGCAGTTCTTC.

The chain uses TRBV20-1 and TRBJ1-1; no clear D gene. CDR1 and CDR2 (germline): DFQATT, SNEGSKA (reference sequence). Trimming removed 0 bases at V and 4 bases at J, with 9 bases between. The length of the CDR3 is 13 residues. CDR3 DNA: TGCAGTGCTAGAGATCTGGGCGGCACTGAAGCTTTCTTT. Its translation: CSARDLGGTEAFF.

This clonotype was observed at least ten times. This sequence joins TRBV4-1 and TRBJ1-1; TRBD1 matches at 8 bases. This CDR3 contains 13 residues. The V and J ends lost 4 bases and 8 bases, in that order; junction bases with no gene match: 6. Germline CDR1 MGHRA, CDR2 YSYEKL. CDR3 DNA sequence: TGCGCCAGCAGCCGCGACAGGGGCGGCGAAGCTTTCTTT. This sequence encodes CASSRDRGGEAFF.

The V gene is TRBV6-6, the J gene TRBJ2-5; 7 nucleotides line up with TRBD1. The V segment lost 0 bases and the J segment 5 bases; nucleotides outside the gene matches: 3. The CDR3 is made up of 14 amino acids. Germline V gives CDR1 MNHNY, CDR2 SVGAGI (reference sequence). The CDR3 reads CASSYSRQGETQYF. CDR3 DNA sequence: TGTGCCAGCAGTTACTCGCGACAGGGTGAGACCCAGTACTTC.

The chain joins TRBV29-1 to TRBJ2-7, with 8 nucleotides matching TRBD2. The V gene's germline CDR1 is SQVTM and CDR2 ANQGSEA. V shed 3 bases and J 5 bases; nucleotides not matched to a gene: 6. The CDR3 covers 13 residues. CDR3 in amino acids: CSVDTGLGDEQYF. Written as DNA, the CDR3 is TGCAGCGTTGATACGGGACTAGGCGACGAGCAGTACTTC.

The chain combines TRBV20-1 with TRBJ1-2; D call uncertain. The germline gives CDR1 DFQATT, CDR2 SNEGSKA (reference sequence). V dropped 1 base and J dropped 4 bases, with 13 bases sitting between them. CDR3 length equals 14 residues. CDR3 sequence: CSARAVGGGYGYTF. The CDR3 DNA is TGCAGTGCTAGAGCCGTAGGTGGAGGCTATGGCTACACCTTC.